These 8 T cell receptor beta chains were all obtained from the same sample, sequenced in a study of shared clonotypes between healthy human individuals. The data were produced by immunoSEQ multiplex PCR, yet TCRdb's version contains in-frame clones alone and is incomplete. The profile covers about 870,000 clones, with about 91% appearing a single time and 24% taken by the ten largest. CD45RO-negative CD8 cells positively selected for CCR7 made up the naive population, which excluded terminally differentiated effector memory CD45RA+ cells. Input material: naive CD8+ T cells sorted from blood. The source is a man under 40 in good health.

The chain links TRBV19 to TRBJ2-1, with D maybe TRBD1 (6 bases). The CDR3 length is 15 residues. The germline CDR1 and CDR2 sequences are LNHDA and SQIVND (reference sequence). The V end lost 2 bases, the J end lost 6 bases, and 14 bases lay between the germline ends. CDR3 in DNA: TGTGCCAGTAGTATACAGGGGTCATGGTCCAATGAGCAGTTCTTC. Translating gives CASSIQGSWSNEQFF.

The chain is built from TRBV9 and TRBJ2-3, with D perhaps TRBD1 or TRBD2 (6 bases each). Germline CDR1 and CDR2: SGDLS and YYNGEE. V dropped 2 bases and J dropped 5 bases, with 15 bases sitting between them. The CDR3 is 15 amino acids. The chain's CDR3 is CASSVGGGLRDTQYF. For the CDR3, the DNA is TGTGCCAGCAGCGTCGGGGGCGGGTTGCGAGATACGCAGTATTTT.

The rearrangement links TRBV15 to TRBJ2-7; 11 nucleotides line up with TRBD2. Germline V gene data show CDR1 as LNHNV and CDR2 as YYDKDF (reference sequence). Trimming cost V 5 bases and J 0 bases; bases outside gene matches: 12. The CDR3 runs 18 residues. CDR3 nucleotide sequence: TGTGCCACCAGCCTGGGACTAGCGGAACACCGGAGCTCCTACGAGCAGTACTTC. Protein sequence: CATSLGLAEHRSSYEQYF.

This chain joins TRBV6-6 and TRBJ2-5; D gene uncertain. With 4 bases removed from V and 4 bases from J, the gap between germline ends came to 10 bases. The CDR3 runs 13 residues. Germline loops: CDR1 MNHNY, CDR2 SVGAGI (reference sequence). For the CDR3, the DNA is TGTGCCAGCAGTTTCGGACGAGCAGAGACCCAGTACTTC. Translation: CASSFGRAETQYF.

Note on this clone: The identical CDR3 is also encoded by other nucleotide sequences in the sample. The rearrangement uses TRBV5-1 and TRBJ2-7; possibly TRBD1 or TRBD2 for D (5 bases each). The CDR3 spans 14 residues. The V gene lost 4 bases and the J gene lost 0 bases, with 11 bases spanning the gap. Germline CDR1 SGHRS, CDR2 YFSETQ. For the CDR3, the DNA is TGCGCCAGCAGCGCCGGGACGGGCTCCTACGAGCAGTACTTC. It translates to CASSAGTGSYEQYF. The variable domain in full, with the rest retrieved from reference TRBV5-1 and TRBJ2-7, is KAGVTQTPRYLIKTRGQQVTLSCSPISGHRSVSWYQQTPGQGLQFLFEYFSETQRNKGNFPGRFSGRQFSNSRSEMNVSTLELGDSALYLCASSAGTGSYEQYFGPGTRLTVT.

The chain links TRBV29-1 to TRBJ2-4, with unresolved D. The V gene's germline CDR1 is SQVTM and CDR2 ANQGSEA. V was cut by 2 bases and J by 0 bases, with 8 bases left in between. The CDR3 length is 14 residues. This CDR3 reads CSVEKPEAKNIQYF. CDR3 in DNA: TGCAGCGTTGAAAAGCCGGAAGCCAAAAACATTCAGTACTTC. Using reference TRBV29-1 and TRBJ2-4 for the parts outside the CDR3, the full variable domain is SAVISQKPSRDICQRGTSLTIQCQVDSQVTMMFWYRQQPGQSLTLIATANQGSEATYESGFVIDKFPISRPNLTFSTLTVSNMSPEDSSIYLCSVEKPEAKNIQYFGAGTRLSVL.

This chain joins TRBV11-2 and TRBJ2-7; tentative D call: TRBD1 (5 bases). Germline loops: CDR1 SGHAT, CDR2 FQNNGV. Trimming shortened V by 2 bases and J by 6 bases, and 11 bases separated the two germline ends. The CDR3 contains 13 residues. CDR3 region: CASSLLAGFEQYF. CDR3 in DNA: TGTGCCAGCAGCTTATTAGCAGGGTTCGAGCAGTACTTC.

The V call is TRBV6-1, the J call TRBJ1-1; the D is unclear. The V end lost 11 bases, the J end lost 1 base, and 20 bases lay between the germline ends. The CDR3 runs 15 residues. The germline V gene encodes CDR1 MNHNS and CDR2 SASEGT. The CDR3 region is CAGAHQVAGNTEAFF. DNA of the CDR3: TGTGCCGGCGCCCACCAGGTCGCGGGGAACACTGAAGCTTTCTTT.